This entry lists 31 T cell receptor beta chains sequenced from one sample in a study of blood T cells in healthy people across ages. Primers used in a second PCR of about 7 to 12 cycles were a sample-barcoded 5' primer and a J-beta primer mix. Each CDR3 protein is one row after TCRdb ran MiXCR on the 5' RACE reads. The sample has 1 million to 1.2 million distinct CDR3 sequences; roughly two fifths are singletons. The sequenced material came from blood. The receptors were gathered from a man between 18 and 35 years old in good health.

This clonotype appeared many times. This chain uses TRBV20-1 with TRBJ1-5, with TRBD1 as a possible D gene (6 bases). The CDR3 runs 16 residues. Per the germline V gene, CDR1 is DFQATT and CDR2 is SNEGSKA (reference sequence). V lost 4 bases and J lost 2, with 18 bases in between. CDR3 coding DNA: TGCAGTGCTACCCTAGGGGGAGCCCTCGGCAATCAGCCCCAGCATTTT. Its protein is CSATLGGALGNQPQHF.

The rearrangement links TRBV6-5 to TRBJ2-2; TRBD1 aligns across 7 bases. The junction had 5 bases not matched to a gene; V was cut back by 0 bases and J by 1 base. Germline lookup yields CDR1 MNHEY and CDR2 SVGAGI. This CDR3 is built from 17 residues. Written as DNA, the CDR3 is TGTGCCAGCAGTTACTCTCCCGGGACAGAGAACACCGGGGAGCTGTTTTTT. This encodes CASSYSPGTENTGELFF.

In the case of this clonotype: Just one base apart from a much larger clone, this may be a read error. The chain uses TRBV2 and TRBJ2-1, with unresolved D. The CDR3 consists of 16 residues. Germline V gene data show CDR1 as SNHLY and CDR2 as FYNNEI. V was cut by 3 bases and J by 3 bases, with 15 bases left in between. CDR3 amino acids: CASSENVGLDYNEQFF. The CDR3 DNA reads TGTGCCAGCAGTGAGAATGTTGGGCTTGACTACAATGAGCAGTTCTTC.

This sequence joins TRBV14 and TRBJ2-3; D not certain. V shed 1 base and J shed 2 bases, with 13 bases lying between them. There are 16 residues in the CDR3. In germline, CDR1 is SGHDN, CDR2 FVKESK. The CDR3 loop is CASSQASFRDTDTQYF. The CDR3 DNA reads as TGTGCCAGCAGCCAAGCCAGTTTTAGGGACACAGATACGCAGTATTTT.

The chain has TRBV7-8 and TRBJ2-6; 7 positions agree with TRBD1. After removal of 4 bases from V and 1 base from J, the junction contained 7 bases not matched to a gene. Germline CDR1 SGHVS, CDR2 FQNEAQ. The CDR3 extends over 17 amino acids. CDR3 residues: CASSYDRAKSGANVLTF. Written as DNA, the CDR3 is TGTGCCAGCAGCTACGACAGGGCCAAGTCTGGGGCCAACGTCCTGACTTTC.

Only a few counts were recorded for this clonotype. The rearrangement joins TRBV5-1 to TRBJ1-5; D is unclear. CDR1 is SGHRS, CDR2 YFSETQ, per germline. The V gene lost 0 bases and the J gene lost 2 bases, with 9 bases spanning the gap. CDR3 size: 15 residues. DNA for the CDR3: TGCGCCAGCAGCTTGGCTGGTATGGGCAATCAGCCCCAGCATTTT. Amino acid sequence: CASSLAGMGNQPQHF.

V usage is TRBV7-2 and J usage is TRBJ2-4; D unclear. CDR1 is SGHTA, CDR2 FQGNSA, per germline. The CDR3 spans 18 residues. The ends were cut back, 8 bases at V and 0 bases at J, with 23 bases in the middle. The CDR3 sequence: CASGSPWDRTLAKNIQYF. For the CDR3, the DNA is TGTGCCAGCGGCTCCCCCTGGGATCGGACCTTAGCCAAAAACATTCAGTACTTC.

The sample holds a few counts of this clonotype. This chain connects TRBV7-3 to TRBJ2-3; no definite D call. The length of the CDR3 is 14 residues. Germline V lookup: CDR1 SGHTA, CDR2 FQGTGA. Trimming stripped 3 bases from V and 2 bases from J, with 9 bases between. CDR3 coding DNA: TGTGCCAGCAGCTTTCGGCACCTCACAGATACGCAGTATTTT. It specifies CASSFRHLTDTQYF.

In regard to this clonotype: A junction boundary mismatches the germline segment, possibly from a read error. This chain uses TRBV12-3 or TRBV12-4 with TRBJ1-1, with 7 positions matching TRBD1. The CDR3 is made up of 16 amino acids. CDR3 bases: TGTGCCGGCAGTTTACGCGGTAGGGGGCAGAACACTGAAGCTTTCTTT. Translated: CAGSLRGRGQNTEAFF.

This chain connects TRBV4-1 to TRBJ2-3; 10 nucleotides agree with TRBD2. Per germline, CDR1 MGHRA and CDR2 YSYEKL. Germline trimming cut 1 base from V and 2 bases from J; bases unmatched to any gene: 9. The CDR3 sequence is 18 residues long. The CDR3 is CASSQATLAGGFTDTQYF. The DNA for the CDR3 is TGCGCCAGCAGCCAAGCGACCTTAGCGGGGGGCTTCACAGATACGCAGTATTTT.

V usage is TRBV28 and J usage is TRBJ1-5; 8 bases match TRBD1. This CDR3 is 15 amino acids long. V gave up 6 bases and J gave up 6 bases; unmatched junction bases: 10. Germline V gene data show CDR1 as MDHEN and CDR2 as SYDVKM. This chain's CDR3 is CASRSRTGGRQPQHF. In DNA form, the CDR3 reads TGTGCCAGCAGGTCTCGAACAGGGGGTCGTCAGCCCCAGCATTTT.

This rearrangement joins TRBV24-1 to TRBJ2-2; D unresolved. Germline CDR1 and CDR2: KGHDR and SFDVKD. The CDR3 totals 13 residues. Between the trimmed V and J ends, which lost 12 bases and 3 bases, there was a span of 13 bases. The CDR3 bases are TGTGCCTCCGCGGACGATTACACCGGGGAGCTGTTTTTT. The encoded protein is CASADDYTGELFF.

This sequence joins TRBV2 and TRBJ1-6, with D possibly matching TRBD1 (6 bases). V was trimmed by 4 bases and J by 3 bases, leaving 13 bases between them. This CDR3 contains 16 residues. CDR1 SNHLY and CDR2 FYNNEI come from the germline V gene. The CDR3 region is CASSAETGGYNSPLHF. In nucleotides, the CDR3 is TGTGCCAGCAGTGCTGAGACAGGCGGCTATAATTCACCCCTCCACTTT.

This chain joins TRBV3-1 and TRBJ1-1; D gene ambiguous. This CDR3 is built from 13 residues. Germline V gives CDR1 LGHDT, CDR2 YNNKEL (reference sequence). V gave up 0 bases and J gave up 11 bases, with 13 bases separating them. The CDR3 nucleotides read TGTGCCAGCAGCCAAGATTTTGAGGGTACGGCTTTCTTT. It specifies CASSQDFEGTAFF.

The CDR3 is CASSEGTGYSIGYGYTF. Written as DNA, the CDR3 is TGTGCCAGCAGCGAGGGGACAGGGTATTCCATAGGCTATGGCTACACCTTC. This chain uses TRBV7-2 with TRBJ1-2; the match to TRBD1 covers 9 bases. CDR1 is SGHTA, CDR2 FQGNSA, per germline. V lost 5 bases and J lost 4; bases outside the gene matches: 14. This CDR3 has 17 amino acids.

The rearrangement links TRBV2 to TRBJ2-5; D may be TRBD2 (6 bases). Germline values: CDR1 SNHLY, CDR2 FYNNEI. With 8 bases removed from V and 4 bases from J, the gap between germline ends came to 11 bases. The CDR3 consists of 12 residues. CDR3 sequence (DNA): TGTGCCAGCCACCTAGCGCCAGAGACCCAGTACTTC. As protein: CASHLAPETQYF.

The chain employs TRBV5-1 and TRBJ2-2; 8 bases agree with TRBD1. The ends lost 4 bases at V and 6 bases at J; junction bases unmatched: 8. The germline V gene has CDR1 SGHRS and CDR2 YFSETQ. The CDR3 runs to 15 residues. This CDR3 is CASSIPTGEAGELFF. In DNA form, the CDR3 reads TGCGCCAGCAGCATACCGACAGGGGAGGCCGGGGAGCTGTTTTTT.

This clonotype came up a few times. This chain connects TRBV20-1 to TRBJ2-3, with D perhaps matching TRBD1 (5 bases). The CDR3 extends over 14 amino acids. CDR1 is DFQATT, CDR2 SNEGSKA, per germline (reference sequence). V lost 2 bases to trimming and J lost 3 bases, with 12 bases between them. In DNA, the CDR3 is TGCAGTGCTAGAATATCGGACAAAACAGATACGCAGTATTTT. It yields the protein CSARISDKTDTQYF.

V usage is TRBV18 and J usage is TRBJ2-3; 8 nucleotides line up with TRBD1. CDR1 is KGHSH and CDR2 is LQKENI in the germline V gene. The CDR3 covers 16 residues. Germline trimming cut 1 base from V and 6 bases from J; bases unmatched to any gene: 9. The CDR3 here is CASSPQVQGALDTQYF. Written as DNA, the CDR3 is TGTGCCAGCTCACCACAAGTCCAGGGGGCACTGGATACGCAGTATTTT. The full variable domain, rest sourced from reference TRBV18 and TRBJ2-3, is NAGVMQNPRHLVRRRGQEARLRCSPMKGHSHVYWYRQLPEEGLKFMVYLQKENIIDESGMPKERFSAEFPKEGPSILRIQQVVRGDSAAYFCASSPQVQGALDTQYFGPGTRLTVL.

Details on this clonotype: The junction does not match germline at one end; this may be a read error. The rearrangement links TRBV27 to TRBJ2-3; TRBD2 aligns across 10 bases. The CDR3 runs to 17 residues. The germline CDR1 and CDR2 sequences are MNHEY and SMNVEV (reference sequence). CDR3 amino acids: CASSSGRAGGPTDTQYF. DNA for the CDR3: TGTGCCAGCAGTTCCGGACGAGCGGGGGGGCCGACAGACACGCAGTATTTT.

As DNA, the CDR3 is TGTGCCAGCAGCTTGGGGACAGGGACCGGGGAGCTGTTTTTT. Its protein is CASSLGTGTGELFF. This chain connects TRBV7-8 to TRBJ2-2; 9 bases map to TRBD1. This CDR3 is built from 14 residues. Germline-derived CDR1 and CDR2 are SGHVS and FQNEAQ. Trimming at V came to 3 bases and at J to 5 bases, leaving 1 base not matched to a gene.

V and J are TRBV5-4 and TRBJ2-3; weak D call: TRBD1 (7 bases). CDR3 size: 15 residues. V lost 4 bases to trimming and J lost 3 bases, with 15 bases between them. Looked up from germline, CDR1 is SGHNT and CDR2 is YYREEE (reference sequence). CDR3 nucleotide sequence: TGTGCCAGCAGCGGGGCGCAGGGGGGAACAGATACGCAGTATTTT. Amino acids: CASSGAQGGTDTQYF.

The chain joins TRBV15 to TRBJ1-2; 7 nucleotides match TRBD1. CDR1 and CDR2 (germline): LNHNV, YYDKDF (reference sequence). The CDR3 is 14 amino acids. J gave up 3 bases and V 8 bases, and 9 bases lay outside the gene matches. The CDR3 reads CATVDRAGYYGYTF. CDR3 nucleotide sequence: TGTGCCACCGTAGACAGGGCCGGGTACTATGGCTACACCTTC.

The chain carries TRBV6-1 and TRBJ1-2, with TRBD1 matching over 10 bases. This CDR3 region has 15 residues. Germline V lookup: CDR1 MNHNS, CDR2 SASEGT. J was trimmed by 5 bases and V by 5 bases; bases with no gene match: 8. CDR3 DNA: TGTGCCAGCAGTCTGCCACAGGGACAGGGGTATGGCTACACCTTC. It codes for CASSLPQGQGYGYTF.

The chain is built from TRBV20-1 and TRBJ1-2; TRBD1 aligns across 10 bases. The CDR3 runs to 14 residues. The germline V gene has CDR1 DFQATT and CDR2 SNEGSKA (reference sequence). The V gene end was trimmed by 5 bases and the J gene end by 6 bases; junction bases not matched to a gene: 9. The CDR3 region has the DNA TGCAGTGCTGGGCCGGACAGGGGGTCGCATGGCTACACCTTC. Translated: CSAGPDRGSHGYTF.

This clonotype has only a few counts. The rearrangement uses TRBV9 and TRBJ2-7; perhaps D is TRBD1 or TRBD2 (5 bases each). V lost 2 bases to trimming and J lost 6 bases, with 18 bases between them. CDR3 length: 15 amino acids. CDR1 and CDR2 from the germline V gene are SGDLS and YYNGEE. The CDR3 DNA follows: TGTGCCAGCAGCGTTGATCCGGGACCCCTCACCGAGCAGTACTTC. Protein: CASSVDPGPLTEQYF.

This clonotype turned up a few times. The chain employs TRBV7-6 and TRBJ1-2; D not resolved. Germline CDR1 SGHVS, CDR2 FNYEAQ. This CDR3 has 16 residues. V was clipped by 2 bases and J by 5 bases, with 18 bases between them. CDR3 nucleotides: TGTGCCAGCAGCTTATCCGCCTTACGGACCCAATATGGCTACACCTTC. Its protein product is CASSLSALRTQYGYTF.

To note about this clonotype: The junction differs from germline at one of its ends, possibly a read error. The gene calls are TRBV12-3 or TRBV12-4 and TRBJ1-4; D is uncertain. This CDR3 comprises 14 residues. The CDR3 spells CAGSRGLNNEKLFF. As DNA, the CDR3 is TGTGCCGGCAGTCGAGGACTGAACAATGAAAAACTGTTTTTT.

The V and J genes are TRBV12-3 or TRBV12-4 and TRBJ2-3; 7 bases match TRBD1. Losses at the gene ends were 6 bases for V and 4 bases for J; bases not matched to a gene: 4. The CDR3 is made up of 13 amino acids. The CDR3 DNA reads TGTGCCAGCAGAAGGGACAGTCCAGATACGCAGTATTTT. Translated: CASRRDSPDTQYF.

CDR3 in amino acids: CASSSRLAGGPRETQYF. The DNA of the CDR3 is TGTGCCAGCAGTTCCAGGCTAGCGGGGGGGCCGCGTGAGACCCAGTACTTC. The J gene is TRBJ2-7, the V gene TRBV6-2 or TRBV6-3; 12 positions match TRBD2. Gene TRBJ2-5 matches the end of the DNA better, so the J call may be wrong. The CDR3 has 17 amino acids. Germline CDR1 and CDR2: MNHEY and SVGEGT.

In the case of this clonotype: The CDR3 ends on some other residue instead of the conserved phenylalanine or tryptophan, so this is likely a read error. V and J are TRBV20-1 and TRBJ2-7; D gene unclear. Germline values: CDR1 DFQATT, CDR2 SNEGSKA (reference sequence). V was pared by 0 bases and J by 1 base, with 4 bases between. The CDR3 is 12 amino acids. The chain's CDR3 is CSARDQSYEQYL. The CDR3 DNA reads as TGCAGTGCTAGAGATCAGTCCTACGAGCAGTACTTA.